The rows below give T cell receptor beta chains drawn from one sample of a study of siplizumab effects on memory and regulatory T cells. Method: immunoSEQ multiplex PCR; TCRdb's copy keeps in-frame clones and lacks some. The sample holds some 100,000 clones, roughly 96% seen once. Sequencing was done on a sample of naive CD4+ T cells sorted from blood. The receptors were gathered from a human donor in good health. The CDR3 runs from the conserved cysteine through the conserved F or W. The D gene is left open where the match is weak. Clone size is given for some rows only: seen once, a few or many times, or a class if the clone is expanded.

clone_size j_call v_call d_call cdr3_aa cdr3_nt
few TRBJ2-5 TRBV1 NA CTSSQGGPFQETQYF TGCACCAGCAGCCAAGGGGGGCCTTTCCAAGAGACCCAGTACTTC
NA TRBJ1-2 TRBV7-9 TRBD1 CASSLVPRDSLFYGYTF TGTGCCAGCAGCTTAGTTCCTCGGGACAGCCTCTTTTATGGCTACACCTTC
NA TRBJ1-1 TRBV6-6 NA CASSQGSGEAFF TGTGCCAGCAGCCAAGGGTCAGGGGAAGCTTTCTTT
NA TRBJ2-3 TRBV5-1 TRBD2 CASTRGGFTDTQYF TGCGCCAGCACGCGGGGGGGCTTCACAGATACGCAGTATTTT
NA TRBJ2-5 TRBV4-2 NA CASSQRTGTVRETQYF TGTGCCAGCAGCCAAAGGACCGGGACGGTCAGAGAGACCCAGTACTTC
NA TRBJ1-6 TRBV7-9 NA CASSLGQGLSSSYNSPLHF TGTGCCAGCAGCTTAGGTCAGGGCCTCTCGAGCTCCTATAATTCACCCCTCCACTTT
NA TRBJ1-3 TRBV7-8 TRBD1 CASSFSGTASGNTIYF TGTGCCAGCAGCTTTTCCGGGACAGCCTCTGGAAACACCATATATTTT
NA TRBJ2-2 TRBV9 NA CASSVDSFLGTGELFF TGTGCCAGCAGCGTAGACAGCTTCCTGGGAACCGGGGAGCTGTTTTTT
NA TRBJ2-5 TRBV6-5 NA CASRVIYQETQYF TGTGCCAGCAGAGTTATATACCAAGAGACCCAGTACTTC
NA TRBJ2-3 TRBV5-1 NA CASSSVLSDTQYF TGCGCCAGCAGCTCGGTGCTATCAGATACGCAGTATTTT
NA TRBJ2-5 TRBV7-3 NA CASSLRPQATQYF TGTGCCAGCAGCTTGAGACCGCAGGCGACCCAGTACTTC
NA TRBJ2-2 TRBV6-1 NA CASSVSVTGELFF TGTGCCAGCAGTGTTTCGGTAACCGGGGAGCTGTTTTTT
NA TRBJ1-4 TRBV5-1 NA CASSLSGGRATNEKLFF TGCGCCAGCAGCTTATCTGGGGGCAGGGCAACTAATGAAAAACTGTTTTTT
NA TRBJ1-1 TRBV7-9 TRBD1 CASSQGQGTANTEAFF TGTGCCAGCAGCCAGGGACAGGGGACGGCGAACACTGAAGCTTTCTTT
NA TRBJ2-3 TRBV7-9 TRBD1 CASSLRGPATDTQYF TGTGCCAGCAGCTTAAGGGGGCCGGCCACAGATACGCAGTATTTT
NA TRBJ2-7 TRBV5-1 NA CASSLRLPYEQYF TGCGCCAGCAGCTTGCGGTTGCCCTACGAGCAGTACTTC
NA TRBJ2-1 TRBV10-3 NA CAIRERGGRANEQFF TGTGCCATCAGAGAAAGGGGGGGGCGAGCCAATGAGCAGTTCTTC
NA TRBJ2-5 TRBV9 TRBD2 CASSVEGLAGETQYF TGTGCCAGCAGCGTAGAGGGACTAGCGGGGGAGACCCAGTACTTC
NA TRBJ2-3 TRBV5-4 NA CASSSGTAAIGTDTQYF TGTGCCAGCAGCAGCGGGACAGCAGCGATTGGCACAGATACGCAGTATTTT
NA TRBJ1-1 TRBV7-9 NA CASSSTGRGESAFF TGTGCCAGCAGCTCTACCGGCAGGGGCGAATCGGCTTTCTTT
NA TRBJ2-1 TRBV15 NA CATSSFREQFF TGTGCCACCAGCAGCTTTCGTGAGCAGTTCTTC
once TRBJ2-5 TRBV6-1 NA CASRGRVLETQYF TGTGCCAGCAGGGGGCGGGTTTTGGAGACCCAGTACTTC
NA TRBJ2-3 TRBV27 TRBD1 CASSLYGTGGTDTQYF TGTGCCAGCAGTTTGTACGGGACAGGGGGCACAGATACGCAGTATTTT
NA TRBJ1-6 TRBV6-1 NA CASISLLDSPLHF TGTGCCAGCATAAGCCTCTTGGATTCACCCCTCCACTTT
NA TRBJ2-3 TRBV7-2 TRBD2 CASSNGGAADTQYF TGTGCCAGCAGCAACGGGGGGGCCGCAGATACGCAGTATTTT
NA TRBJ2-5 TRBV5-6 NA CASSLAPSKETQYF TGTGCCAGCAGCTTGGCCCCGAGCAAAGAGACCCAGTACTTC
NA TRBJ2-2 TRBV19 TRBD1 CASSAGTGIGELFF TGTGCCAGTAGTGCCGGGACAGGGATTGGGGAGCTGTTTTTT
NA TRBJ1-5 TRBV7-2 NA CASSTQGRQPQHF TGTGCCAGCAGCACGCAGGGTCGTCAGCCCCAGCATTTT
NA TRBJ1-5 TRBV6-6 NA CASGRGQPQHF TGTGCCAGCGGTAGGGGGCAGCCCCAGCATTTT
once TRBJ2-3 TRBV5-4 NA CASSAGTALTDTQYF TGTGCCAGCAGCGCGGGGACGGCTCTCACAGATACGCAGTATTTT
NA TRBJ1-6 TRBV5-1 NA CASSLSDRLSQNSPLHF TGCGCCAGCAGCCTCTCGGACAGACTAAGCCAGAATTCACCCCTCCACTTT
NA TRBJ2-3 TRBV6-5 NA CASSYNGYRSTDTQYF TGTGCCAGCAGTTACAACGGCTACAGGAGCACAGATACGCAGTATTTT
NA TRBJ1-2 TRBV6-5 NA CASSQQGSHYGYTF TGTGCCAGCAGTCAGCAGGGGAGCCACTATGGCTACACCTTC
NA TRBJ2-1 TRBV4-1 NA CASSHPGRSSYNEQFF TGCGCCAGCAGCCATCCGGGACGGAGCTCCTACAATGAGCAGTTCTTC
NA TRBJ1-5 TRBV18 NA CASSPSGASNQPQHF TGTGCCAGCTCACCATCGGGGGCCAGTAATCAGCCCCAGCATTTT
NA TRBJ1-3 TRBV5-4 NA CASSLGGGSGNTIYF TGTGCCAGCAGCTTGGGGGGCGGCTCTGGAAACACCATATATTTT
NA TRBJ2-3 TRBV5-1 NA CASSFVAGTSTDTQYF TGCGCCAGCAGCTTTGTCGCGGGGACCTCCACAGATACGCAGTATTTT
NA TRBJ1-2 TRBV19 TRBD1 CASRSPGGDYGYTF TGTGCCAGTAGATCCCCAGGGGGCGACTATGGCTACACCTTC
NA TRBJ1-3 TRBV4-3 NA CASSQEGYSGNTIYF TGCGCCAGCAGCCAAGAGGGCTACTCTGGAAACACCATATATTTT
NA TRBJ2-1 TRBV7-2 NA CASSFIWGPYEQFF TGTGCCAGCAGCTTCATTTGGGGTCCCTATGAGCAGTTCTTC
NA TRBJ2-1 TRBV28 NA CASIAGGSYNEQFF TGTGCCAGCATCGCCGGGGGATCCTACAATGAGCAGTTCTTC
NA TRBJ1-1 TRBV5-6 NA CASSLRRIRTTEAFF TGTGCCAGCAGCTTGAGGCGTATCCGAACTACTGAAGCTTTCTTT
NA TRBJ1-1 TRBV18 NA CASSPPGGLNTEAFF TGTGCCAGCTCACCACCGGGGGGACTGAACACTGAAGCTTTCTTT
NA TRBJ2-5 TRBV6-8 TRBD2 CASSYRLAEPAGTQYF TGTGCCAGCAGTTACCGACTAGCGGAGCCGGCCGGGACCCAGTACTTC
NA TRBJ2-3 TRBV4-2 TRBD1 CASSPQDGGTGGQADTQYF TGTGCCAGCAGCCCCCAAGACGGAGGGACAGGGGGCCAGGCAGATACGCAGTATTTT
NA TRBJ2-1 TRBV7-2 NA CASSSRTGPGEQFF TGTGCCAGCAGCTCTCGGACGGGTCCGGGTGAGCAGTTCTTC
NA TRBJ2-3 TRBV5-4 NA CASSLATDTQYF TGTGCCAGCAGCTTGGCAACAGATACGCAGTATTTT
NA TRBJ2-3 TRBV11-1 NA CASSLARGGAVTDTQYF TGTGCCAGCAGCTTAGCGCGGGGCGGGGCGGTCACAGATACGCAGTATTTT
NA TRBJ1-2 TRBV7-2 NA CASSLVQNYGYTF TGTGCCAGCAGCTTAGTACAGAACTATGGCTACACCTTC
NA TRBJ1-2 TRBV28 NA CASTPRPRGQSMLPNYGYTF TGTGCCAGCACCCCTCGACCCCGTGGGCAGTCGATGCTCCCTAACTATGGCTACACCTTC
NA TRBJ2-3 TRBV5-1 TRBD2 CASSTGTSPDTQYF TGCGCCAGCAGCACCGGGACTAGTCCAGATACGCAGTATTTT
few TRBJ1-5 TRBV6-1 NA CASSEIGGPQPQHF TGTGCCAGCAGTGAAATTGGGGGGCCTCAGCCCCAGCATTTT
NA TRBJ1-4 TRBV29-1 NA CSASRGINEKLFF TGCAGCGCATCACGGGGGATTAATGAAAAACTGTTTTTT
NA TRBJ1-5 TRBV18 NA CASSPGLESNQPQHF TGTGCCAGCTCACCAGGGCTAGAAAGCAATCAGCCCCAGCATTTT